This T cell receptor beta chain derives from a study of cytomegalovirus exposure and HLA in healthy donors. Findings of the study overall: The authors judged a highly shared variant cluster likely a sequencing artifact.

The study ran its PCR with 60 Vbeta and 13 Jbeta primers. Sequencing used immunoSEQ multiplex PCR; TCRdb keeps in-frame clones, though not all of them. Of 120,000 or so clones in the sample, about 80% are singletons; the top ten hold about 8.3%. The CDR3 length is 14 residues. Germline V gene sequence: CDR1 MNHNS, CDR2 SASEGT. V lost 7 bases to trimming and J lost 4 bases, with 13 bases between them. Comments on this clone: What it recognizes is unknown.

Material: PBMCs. This TCR derives from a woman in her forties or fifties in good health and CMV-seropositive. The chain is built from TRBV6-1 and TRBJ1-4; D call uncertain. The CDR3 spells CASNTGIINEKLFF. The CDR3 bases are TGTGCCAGCAATACCGGGATCATTAATGAAAAACTGTTTTTT.